Listed below are T cell receptor beta chains from one sample, sequenced in a study of OX40 agonist ivuxolimab in advanced cancers. TCRdb's copy holds only in-frame clones and misses some; the assay was immunoSEQ multiplex PCR. This sample yields 50,000 to 70,000 clones, of which roughly nine tenths are seen a single time; roughly 13% belongs to the top ten. The input for sequencing was CD4+ or CD8+ T cells sorted from blood, taken in a trial of the OX40 agonist ivuxolimab. These receptors originate from an adult with an advanced solid tumor such as melanoma, head and neck, liver or kidney cancer. The CDR3 runs from the conserved cysteine through the conserved F or W. Fields, in order: clone size, V gene, J gene, D gene, CDR3 protein, CDR3 DNA. The D gene is left open where the match is weak. Where a row states a size, it is once, few, many or the class of an expanded clone; other rows omit it.

NA,TRBV6-6,TRBJ2-1,TRBD2,CASSGLAGPNEQFF,TGTGCCAGCAGTGGACTAGCGGGACCCAATGAGCAGTTCTTC
few,TRBV27,TRBJ1-5,TRBD1,CASGWTGEQPQHF,TGTGCCAGCGGGTGGACAGGGGAGCAGCCCCAGCATTTT
NA,TRBV5-1,TRBJ2-1,TRBD2,CASSFSGRYNEQFF,TGCGCCAGCAGTTTTAGCGGGCGGTACAATGAGCAGTTCTTC
NA,TRBV11-3,TRBJ2-7,NA,CASSPRQSYEQYF,TGTGCCAGCAGCCCTAGACAGTCCTACGAGCAGTACTTC
NA,TRBV2,TRBJ2-1,NA,CASSDQGSSYNEQFF,TGTGCCAGCAGTGACCAGGGGAGCTCCTACAATGAGCAGTTCTTC
NA,TRBV9,TRBJ2-1,NA,CASSISPGRTTDEQFF,TGTGCCAGCAGCATCTCCCCGGGACGCACAACGGATGAGCAGTTCTTC
NA,TRBV4-1,TRBJ1-1,NA,CASSQDLGSIVEAFF,TGCGCCAGCAGCCAAGATCTGGGGAGTATAGTTGAAGCTTTCTTT
once,TRBV30,TRBJ2-1,TRBD2,CAWSPISGRALNEQFF,TGTGCCTGGAGTCCGATTAGCGGGAGGGCCTTAAATGAGCAGTTCTTC
NA,TRBV27,TRBJ2-7,NA,CASSSGTNEQYF,TGTGCCAGCAGTTCGGGGACCAACGAGCAGTACTTC
NA,TRBV11-2,TRBJ2-1,NA,CASSSVGSYEQFF,TGTGCCAGCAGCTCCGTTGGGAGCTATGAGCAGTTCTTC
NA,TRBV9,TRBJ2-3,NA,CASSALGAEADTQYF,TGTGCCAGCAGCGCCTTGGGGGCAGAGGCAGATACGCAGTATTTT
NA,TRBV9,TRBJ2-2,TRBD2,CASSVDGRATGELFF,TGTGCCAGCAGCGTAGACGGGAGGGCCACCGGGGAGCTGTTTTTT
once,TRBV9,TRBJ1-2,NA,CASSVGVVAGAYGYTF,TGTGCCAGCAGCGTAGGGGTTGTGGCGGGCGCCTATGGCTACACCTTC
NA,TRBV5-4,TRBJ1-4,NA,CASSSTGLGEKLFF,TGTGCCAGCAGTTCAACAGGGCTGGGTGAAAAACTGTTTTTT
once,TRBV13,TRBJ2-3,NA,CASSLGSDTQYF,TGTGCCAGCAGCTTAGGGTCAGATACGCAGTATTTT
NA,TRBV27,TRBJ2-7,NA,CASTGLRREQYF,TGTGCCAGCACGGGACTCCGCCGCGAGCAGTACTTC
once,TRBV7-8,TRBJ1-5,NA,CASSVRTAFNQPQHF,TGTGCCAGCAGCGTACGGACAGCCTTTAATCAGCCCCAGCATTTT
NA,TRBV9,TRBJ2-7,TRBD1,CASSTLGTGFPYEQYF,TGTGCCAGCAGCACACTTGGGACAGGGTTTCCCTACGAGCAGTACTTC
few,TRBV2,TRBJ2-1,NA,CASSGGGNEQFF,TGTGCCAGCTCGGGGGGCGGGAATGAGCAGTTCTTC
NA,TRBV27,TRBJ2-1,TRBD2,CASSLLAGRNEQFF,TGTGCCAGCAGTTTATTAGCGGGACGCAATGAGCAGTTCTTC
NA,TRBV11-1,TRBJ2-1,NA,CASSSLGSAYNEQFF,TGTGCCAGCAGCTCCCTCGGATCTGCTTACAATGAGCAGTTCTTC
NA,TRBV27,TRBJ1-2,NA,CASSYSGGANYGYTF,TGTGCCAGCAGTTATAGTGGGGGAGCTAACTATGGCTACACCTTC
NA,TRBV7-9,TRBJ1-4,NA,CASKGYNEKLFF,TGTGCCAGCAAAGGGTATAATGAAAAACTGTTTTTT
NA,TRBV7-9,TRBJ1-1,NA,CASSPVGGAEAFF,TGTGCCAGCAGCCCAGTAGGGGGAGCTGAAGCTTTCTTT
NA,TRBV11-2,TRBJ2-7,NA,CASSFGQTYEQYF,TGTGCCAGCAGCTTCGGACAGACCTACGAGCAGTACTTC
NA,TRBV4-1,TRBJ2-1,NA,CASSQVAEGYDEQFF,TGCGCCAGCAGCCAAGTCGCTGAGGGGTACGATGAGCAGTTCTTC
NA,TRBV7-8,TRBJ1-1,TRBD1,CASSPGTANTEAFF,TGTGCCAGCAGCCCAGGGACAGCGAACACTGAAGCTTTCTTT
once,TRBV18,TRBJ1-2,NA,CASLAGDFGGYTF,TGTGCCAGCTTGGCAGGGGACTTCGGGGGCTACACCTTC
NA,TRBV14,TRBJ2-7,NA,CASSQDWPAQEYF,TGTGCCAGCAGCCAAGATTGGCCAGCCCAGGAGTACTTC
NA,TRBV27,TRBJ2-1,TRBD1,CASRVGGFEQFF,TGTGCCAGCAGGGTAGGGGGCTTTGAGCAGTTCTTC
once,TRBV27,TRBJ2-7,NA,CASSEDGTGGYEQYF,TGTGCCAGCAGTGAGGACGGTACCGGGGGCTACGAGCAGTACTTC
NA,TRBV28,TRBJ2-7,NA,CASSFFTGSHEQYF,TGTGCCAGCAGTTTTTTTACAGGGAGCCACGAGCAGTACTTC
NA,TRBV6-6,TRBJ2-3,NA,CASSYPDRMGTDTQYF,TGTGCCAGCAGTTACCCGGACCGAATGGGCACAGATACGCAGTATTTT
NA,TRBV20-1,TRBJ2-1,NA,CSARGGDEQFF,TGCAGTGCTAGGGGGGGAGATGAGCAGTTCTTC
once,TRBV2,TRBJ2-1,NA,CASRGGQYSYNEQFF,TGTGCCAGCAGGGGGGGGCAATACTCCTACAATGAGCAGTTCTTC